This TCR beta chain stems from a study of Ad26.COV2.S vaccination and SARS-CoV-2 variants. Whole-study context: Donor participated within the Ad26.COV2.S arm of the COV1001 trial. The study, taken as a whole, reports: Those who received vaccine or placebo ended up with similar non-spike TCR breadth. The TCR breadth and depth analyses may have produced an underestimate of total T cell responses.

As to treatment: 15 to 20 received Ad26.COV2.S at low or high dose, single or two shots; about 5 received placebo; per-sample allocation not given. The samples were gathered on day 63 after the first injection of vaccine or placebo. Aged 18-55 years, donor was enrolled in Boston in about 2020. Libraries were prepared by immunoSEQ multiplex PCR; TCRdb keeps only in-frame clonotypes and omits some of them. The table includes around 250,000 clones, over 75% detected once. Germline CDR1 is MNHEY and CDR2 is SVGAGI. This CDR3 contains 15 residues. Trimming cost V 7 bases and J 2 bases; bases outside gene matches: 6. Concerning this clone itself: What it binds is unknown.

The rearrangement uses TRBV6-5 and TRBJ1-5; 9 nucleotides align to TRBD1. The TCR comes from a person aged 18-65 years who received the Ad26.COV2.S COVID-19 vaccine or a placebo. The sequencing used peripheral blood, collected in a trial of Ad26.COV2.S vaccine versus placebo. The CDR3 DNA follows: TGTGCCAGCACCCGGACAGGGGAAGGCAATCAGCCCCAGCATTTT. It translates to CASTRTGEGNQPQHF.